These T cell receptor beta chains were read from a single sample in a study of CD8+CD57+ T cells in acquired aplastic anemia. TCRdb analysed the reads with MiXCR anew, one entry per CDR3 protein. The sample carries about 160,000 distinct CDR3 sequences, less than 60% recorded once. The sample consisted of sorted CD4+, CD8+, or CD8+CD57+ T cells (not recorded which) from PBMCs. These receptors came from a human donor with aplastic anemia. The CDR3 runs from the conserved cysteine through the conserved F or W. D genes are given only for firm matches. Only part of the rows carry a size: once, few, many, or a class if the clone is expanded.

>many|TRBJ2-7|TRBV10-3|.
TGTGCCATCAGGCAGGGGCTGGACGGTTACGAGCAGTACTTC
CAIRQGLDGYEQYF
>.|TRBJ2-2|TRBV11-3|TRBD2
TGTGCCAGCAGCTCACGGACTAGGGGAGCCGGGGAGCTGTTTTTT
CASSSRTRGAGELFF
>once|TRBJ1-2|TRBV5-4|.
TGTGCCAGCACCTCGGGGCGAAGAGGTGGCTACACCTTC
CASTSGRRGGYTF
>.|TRBJ2-5|TRBV25-1|.
TGTGCCAGCAGTGAAGTGACTAGTTTTGAGACCCAGTACTTC
CASSEVTSFETQYF
>.|TRBJ2-5|TRBV7-2|TRBD1
TGTGCCAGCAGCATTAGCCCCGGGACAGAAGAGACCCAGTACTTC
CASSISPGTEETQYF
>few|TRBJ2-7|TRBV2|TRBD2
TGTGCCAGCAGTGAAGGTGGAGGGACTAGCGGCTACGAGCAGTACTTC
CASSEGGGTSGYEQYF
>.|TRBJ2-7|TRBV12-3/TRBV12-4|.
TGTGCCAGCAGTTCCCGCTCGACCTACGAGCAGTACTTC
CASSSRSTYEQYF
>.|TRBJ1-2|TRBV6-1|.
TGTGCCAGCAGTGAAGATGTAGGGAACCCCCGCTATGGCTACACCTTC
CASSEDVGNPRYGYTF
>many|TRBJ1-4|TRBV7-6|.
TGTGCCAGCAGCTTAGGTACAGGGTCCGGGGAAAAACTGTTTTTT
CASSLGTGSGEKLFF
>many|TRBJ2-1|TRBV7-2|.
TGTGCCAGCAGCGTGGCAGGGGCCTACAATGAGCAGTTCTTC
CASSVAGAYNEQFF
>many|TRBJ2-3|TRBV5-5|TRBD2
TGTGCCAGCAGCACCAGACTAGCGGTAGTAGATACGCAGTATTTT
CASSTRLAVVDTQYF